These 21 T cell receptor delta chains share one sample of origin, sequenced in a study of gamma-delta T cells after stem cell transplantation. TCRdb repeated clone calling on the RT-PCR reads with CATT. This sample has fewer than 900 delta-chain clones, with 32% found just once. The source material was gamma-delta T cells. These receptors were obtained from a human donor. It is not recorded whose cells these are; they may come from a transplant donor. This table probably holds off-target reads from a library built for another chain.

A note on this clone: One end of the junction varies from germline; a read error may be responsible. This chain links TRDV2 with TRDJ1; perhaps TRDD3 as D (6 bases). This CDR3 spans 18 amino acids. The germline CDR1 and CDR2 sequences are GEAIGNYY and EKD. CDR3 DNA sequence: TGTGCCTGGGACACTCTTGCGGCTGGGGACCTGTACACCGATAAACTCATCTTT. Translated: CAWDTLAAGDLYTDKLIF.

This clone was picked up a small number of times. J is TRDJ1 and V is TRDV2, with unresolved D. This CDR3 is 16 amino acids long. Germline loops: CDR1 GEAIGNYY, CDR2 EKD. V dropped 0 bases and J dropped 5 bases, with 18 bases sitting between them. The CDR3 protein is CACDTVSGQTRDKLIF. In DNA form, the CDR3 reads TGTGCCTGTGACACCGTGTCAGGACAAACGCGGGATAAACTCATCTTT.

The chain joins TRDV2 to TRDJ2; D gene unclear. This CDR3 is built from 15 residues. The ends were cut back, 0 bases at V and 5 bases at J, with 12 bases in the middle. CDR1 GEAIGNYY and CDR2 EKD come from the germline V gene. The CDR3 region is CACDTVDPGTAQLFF. CDR3 nucleotide sequence: TGTGCCTGTGACACCGTAGACCCGGGAACAGCACAACTCTTCTTT.

This clone was found a few times. The rearrangement joins TRDV2 to TRDJ3; possibly TRDD3 for D (6 bases). CDR1 GEAIGNYY and CDR2 EKD come from the germline V gene. CDR3 size: 18 residues. V shed 0 bases and J shed 0 bases, with 11 bases lying between them. CDR3 region: CACDTAGIGSWDTRQMFF. The CDR3 DNA follows: TGTGCCTGTGACACCGCTGGGATAGGCTCCTGGGACACCCGACAGATGTTTTTC.

A remark on this clone: Other DNA sequences of this sample code for an identical CDR3. This sequence joins TRDV2 and TRDJ1; TRDD3 might be the D (6 bases). Trimming left V 3 bases short and J 2 bases short, with 18 bases between. The length of the CDR3 is 16 residues. Germline CDR1 reads GEAIGNYY; CDR2 reads EKD. The CDR3 sequence is CACDALLGPTTDKLIF. The CDR3, as DNA: TGTGCCTGTGACGCCTTACTGGGTCCAACGACCGATAAACTCATCTTT.

In this sample, this clone turned up a few times. This chain uses TRDV2 with TRDJ1, with 10 bases identical to TRDD3. The CDR3 loop spans 18 amino acids. Germline-derived CDR1 and CDR2 are GEAIGNYY and EKD. Germline trimming cut 1 base from V and 3 bases from J; bases unmatched to any gene: 13. The CDR3 region is CACDTMKTGGFIADKLIF. The CDR3 DNA sequence: TGTGCCTGTGACACTATGAAGACTGGGGGATTTATCGCCGATAAACTCATCTTT.

This clone was detected only a few times. The chain carries TRDV2 and TRDJ1; D not certain. The germline gives CDR1 GEAIGNYY, CDR2 EKD. Trimming stripped 2 bases from V and 0 bases from J, with 9 bases between. The CDR3 extends over 14 amino acids. In nucleotides, the CDR3 is TGTGCCTGTGACATGCTCGGGTACACCGATAAACTCATCTTT. Its translation is CACDMLGYTDKLIF.

This sequence joins TRDV2 and TRDJ1; TRDD3 aligns across 10 bases. This CDR3 is 18 amino acids long. Germline V gene lookup returns CDR1 GEAIGNYY and CDR2 EKD. Trimming took 0 bases from V and 0 from J; bases not matched to a gene: 9. The CDR3 region is CACDTLILGDAYTDKLIF. The CDR3 nucleotides read TGTGCCTGTGACACCTTGATACTGGGGGATGCATACACCGATAAACTCATCTTT.

This clone is a singleton in its sample. The rearrangement uses TRDV2 and TRDJ3; no definite D call. V was pared by 1 base and J by 0 bases, with 15 bases between. Per germline, CDR1 GEAIGNYY and CDR2 EKD. This CDR3 contains 19 residues. CDR3 DNA: TGTGCCTGTGACACGGCTGTGGGACTGAGCTCCTGGGACACCCGACAGATGTTTTTC. Translated: CACDTAVGLSSWDTRQMFF.

The chain links TRDV2 to TRDJ1; D unresolved. There are 14 residues in the CDR3. The germline V and J ends were trimmed by 0 bases and 0 bases, with 7 bases remaining between them. Germline CDR1 and CDR2: GEAIGNYY and EKD. The CDR3, as DNA: TGTGCCTGTGACACCGTCACGTACACCGATAAACTCATCTTT. It specifies CACDTVTYTDKLIF.

There are a few counts of this clone. This sample also contains other DNA sequences that code for the same CDR3. The J gene is TRDJ1, the V gene TRDV2, with a weak D call TRDD3 (6 bases). V was pared by 0 bases and J by 0 bases, with 19 bases between. Germline-derived CDR1 and CDR2 are GEAIGNYY and EKD. This CDR3 comprises 18 residues. The CDR3 loop reads CACDTLRGTPAYTDKLIF. DNA for the CDR3: TGTGCCTGTGACACCTTACGGGGGACGCCAGCGTACACCGATAAACTCATCTTT.

CDR3 region: CACDALGGIRLTDKLIF. DNA for the CDR3: TGTGCCTGTGACGCCCTGGGAGGGATACGCCTGACCGATAAACTCATCTTT. This chain connects TRDV2 to TRDJ1, with 8 positions matching TRDD3. V shed 3 bases, J shed 2 bases, and the junction held 13 bases outside the gene matches. Germline V CDR1 and CDR2: GEAIGNYY, EKD. The CDR3 is 17 amino acids.

V gene TRDV2 combines with J gene TRDJ1, with D tentatively TRDD3 (6 bases). Trimming removed 0 bases at V and 1 base at J, with 26 bases between. The germline CDR1 and CDR2 sequences are GEAIGNYY and EKD. This CDR3 contains 20 residues. In nucleotides, the CDR3 is TGTGCCTGTGACACCGTTCGACTGGGTTTGGGTAGTACCGCCACCGATAAACTCATCTTT. Protein sequence: CACDTVRLGLGSTATDKLIF.

V is TRDV2 and J is TRDJ1; 12 bases agree with TRDD3. The CDR3 spans 20 residues. V gave up 3 bases and J gave up 0 bases; unmatched junction bases: 16. Germline V CDR1 and CDR2: GEAIGNYY, EKD. The CDR3, as DNA: TGTGCCTGTGACCCAATATTACTGGGGGATACTCCACTCCACACCGATAAACTCATCTTT. Translating it yields CACDPILLGDTPLHTDKLIF.

This clone was recorded a few times. CDR3 coding DNA: TGTGCCTGTGACCCTTTACTGGGGGATAACTCCGATAAACTCATCTTT. Translated, it gives CACDPLLGDNSDKLIF. V gene TRDV2 combines with J gene TRDJ1; 11 nucleotides line up with TRDD3. Germline lookup yields CDR1 GEAIGNYY and CDR2 EKD. This CDR3 spans 16 amino acids. With V trimmed by 3 bases and J by 3 bases, 8 bases remained unmatched.

This chain connects TRDV2 to TRDJ1; the D gene is possibly TRDD3 (5 bases). The ends were cut back, 6 bases at V and 1 base at J, with 26 bases in the middle. Germline CDR1 reads GEAIGNYY; CDR2 reads EKD. This CDR3 contains 18 residues. Here the CDR3 reads CACMSLGPPTSGTDKLIF. CDR3 DNA: TGTGCCTGTATGTCCCTGGGTCCCCCGACCTCTGGCACCGATAAACTCATCTTT.

V and J are TRDV2 and TRDJ1, with TRDD3 as a possible D gene (5 bases). V shed 0 bases and J shed 5 bases, with 15 bases lying between them. The germline CDR1 and CDR2 sequences are GEAIGNYY and EKD. The CDR3 contains 15 residues. CDR3 protein: CACDTVGGQPDKLIF. The CDR3, as DNA: TGTGCCTGTGACACCGTCGGGGGTCAACCTGATAAACTCATCTTT.

The chain uses TRDV2 and TRDJ1, with 10 bases matching TRDD3. Trimming cost V 3 bases and J 8 bases; bases outside gene matches: 8. Germline V gene data show CDR1 as GEAIGNYY and CDR2 as EKD. The CDR3 is made up of 14 amino acids. The CDR3 loop reads CACDSVLGDPKLIF. CDR3 nucleotides: TGTGCCTGTGACTCGGTACTGGGGGATCCAAAACTCATCTTT.

The chain recombines TRDV2 with TRDJ1; 9 nucleotides agree with TRDD3. Germline-derived CDR1 and CDR2 are GEAIGNYY and EKD. The V segment lost 1 base and the J segment 2 bases; nucleotides outside the gene matches: 4. The CDR3 covers 15 residues. The CDR3 DNA reads as TGTGCCTGTGACACACTGGGGGAAAAAACCGATAAACTCATCTTT. It is translated as CACDTLGEKTDKLIF.

V and J are TRDV2 and TRDJ1; D ambiguous. Germline CDR1 and CDR2: GEAIGNYY and EKD. V lost 3 bases and J lost 1, with 14 bases in between. The CDR3 has 15 amino acids. The CDR3 here is CACDSLDSSTDKLIF. Written as DNA, the CDR3 is TGTGCCTGTGACTCTCTAGACAGCTCCACCGATAAACTCATCTTT.

This chain connects TRDV2 to TRDJ1; 9 bases fit TRDD2. Trimming removed 3 bases from V and 0 bases from J; junction bases left unmatched: 19. The germline V gene encodes CDR1 GEAIGNYY and CDR2 EKD. The CDR3 spans 20 residues. The CDR3 spells CACDDLPTAAGGLNTDKLIF. The CDR3 nucleotides are TGTGCCTGTGACGACCTTCCTACGGCGGCTGGGGGTCTTAACACCGATAAACTCATCTTT.